These 22 T cell receptor beta chains came from one sample sequenced in a study of T cells after yellow fever vaccination. TCRdb reprocessed the 5' RACE reads with MiXCR, giving one entry per CDR3 protein. The sample consists of some 500,000 distinct CDR3 sequences, roughly 12% of them appearing once. This material consisted of PBMCs, taken on the day of the yellow fever booster vaccination. Receptors were obtained from a young man who received the YFV17D yellow fever vaccine.

The chain has TRBV7-8 and TRBJ1-5, with 7 positions matching TRBD1. This CDR3 contains 16 residues. V lost 6 bases and J lost 7; bases outside the gene matches: 15. The germline V gene encodes CDR1 SGHVS and CDR2 FQNEAQ. CDR3 bases: TGTGCCAGCAGACAAATAGACAGGGACGGAGTGCAGCCCCAGCATTTT. Its translation is CASRQIDRDGVQPQHF.

This clonotype was counted between two and nine times. The chain carries TRBV7-8 and TRBJ2-2, with 7 positions matching TRBD2. The CDR3 sequence is 16 residues long. Germline-derived CDR1 and CDR2 are SGHVS and FQNEAQ. J lost 1 base, V lost 5 bases, and 7 bases had no gene match. For the CDR3, the DNA is TGTGCCAGCAGCCCCCGGACTAGTGTGAACACCGGGGAGCTGTTTTTT. Protein: CASSPRTSVNTGELFF.

The chain uses TRBV7-9 and TRBJ1-2, with TRBD1 identical over 9 bases. CDR3 size: 17 residues. In germline, CDR1 is SEHNR, CDR2 FQNEAQ (reference sequence). Trimming cost V 1 base and J 6 bases; bases outside gene matches: 12. CDR3 sequence (DNA): TGTGCCAGCAGCTTAGGCAAGGACGGGACAGGGACTAATGGCTACACCTTC. It encodes CASSLGKDGTGTNGYTF.

Concerning this clonotype itself: An end of the junction differs from the germline gene, which may be a read error. The chain recombines TRBV20-1 with TRBJ2-4; D perhaps matches TRBD2 (7 bases). The CDR3 has 14 residues. Per the germline V gene, CDR1 is DFQATT and CDR2 is SNEGSKA (reference sequence). The CDR3 region is CRADRGDNSLHMHF. CDR3 sequence (DNA): TGCAGGGCCGACCGGGGGGACAACAGCCTTCATATGCACTTC.

This clonotype turned up a few times. This rearrangement joins TRBV11-2 to TRBJ2-1; the match to TRBD2 covers 7 bases. This CDR3 has 15 amino acids. V dropped 1 base and J dropped 4; count of bases not matched to a gene: 4. CDR1 SGHAT and CDR2 FQNNGV come from the germline V gene. The CDR3 sequence: CASSLAPSGYNEQFF. CDR3 DNA sequence: TGTGCCAGCAGCTTAGCCCCTAGCGGATACAATGAGCAGTTCTTC.

CDR3 sequence reads: CASSPRTSMNPTNEKLFF. CDR3 DNA: TGTGCCAGCAGTCCAAGGACATCCATGAATCCAACTAATGAAAAACTGTTTTTT. The rearrangement joins TRBV11-2 to TRBJ1-4, with D possibly TRBD1 on 5 matching bases. The CDR3 consists of 18 residues. Germline CDR1 SGHAT, CDR2 FQNNGV. Trimming took off 6 bases at V and 0 bases at J, with 20 bases between the two ends. The full variable domain, in which reference TRBV11-2 and TRBJ1-4 provide the parts outside the CDR3, is EAGVAQSPRYKIIEKRQSVAFWCNPISGHATLYWYQQILGQGPKLLIQFQNNGVVDDSQLPKDRFSAERLKGVDSTLKIQPAKLEDSAVYLCASSPRTSMNPTNEKLFFGSGTQLSVL.

This clonotype was seen more than once but under ten times. This chain links TRBV12-3 or TRBV12-4 with TRBJ2-3; 10 nucleotides align to TRBD2. This CDR3 is built from 16 residues. J gave up 4 bases and V 6 bases, and 10 bases lay outside the gene matches. The DNA of the CDR3 is TGTGCCAGCAGAGCCCCGGGACTAGCGTTTTCAGATACGCAGTATTTT. Protein product: CASRAPGLAFSDTQYF.

In DNA form, the CDR3 reads TGTGCCAGCTCACCACTCGGGAGCGGGTTAAATGAGCAGTTCTTC. Translated, it gives CASSPLGSGLNEQFF. This chain links TRBV18 with TRBJ2-1, with D perhaps matching TRBD2 (6 bases). V lost 1 base and J 7 bases, leaving 14 bases between the germline ends. This CDR3 has 15 amino acids. In germline, CDR1 is KGHSH, CDR2 LQKENI. Supplemented by reference TRBV18 and TRBJ2-1, the full variable domain reads NAGVMQNPRHLVRRRGQEARLRCSPMKGHSHVYWYRQLPEEGLKFMVYLQKENIIDESGMPKERFSAEFPKEGPSILRIQQVVRGDSAAYFCASSPLGSGLNEQFFGPGTRLTVL.

V and J are TRBV12-3 or TRBV12-4 and TRBJ1-1, with 7 positions matching TRBD1. This CDR3 contains 13 residues. V shed 10 bases and J 4 bases; nucleotides not matched to a gene: 9. The CDR3 region is CATCLDRLTEAFF. The CDR3 nucleotides are TGTGCCACCTGCCTGGACAGGCTCACTGAAGCTTTCTTT.

The chain's CDR3 is CASRELGQGIDEQFF. The CDR3 DNA follows: TGCGCCAGCAGGGAATTAGGACAGGGAATTGATGAGCAGTTCTTC. V usage is TRBV5-1 and J usage is TRBJ2-1; 8 bases are a match to TRBD1. The CDR3 length is 15 residues. Germline values: CDR1 SGHRS, CDR2 YFSETQ. Trimming took 5 bases from V and 8 from J; bases not matched to a gene: 12.

This clonotype was picked up a small number of times. The chain is built from TRBV18 and TRBJ2-7; 7 nucleotides align to TRBD1. Germline CDR1 is KGHSH and CDR2 is LQKENI. J gave up 0 bases and V 2 bases, and 4 bases lay outside the gene matches. This CDR3 is built from 15 residues. CDR3 in amino acids: CASSPEGQSSYEQYF. The DNA of the CDR3 is TGTGCCAGCTCACCAGAGGGACAGAGCTCCTACGAGCAGTACTTC.

This clonotype was seen a single time. At one end, the junction sequence differs from germline, possibly due to a read error. The chain joins TRBV3-1 to TRBJ2-1; 16 positions agree with TRBD2. There are 19 residues in the CDR3. Germline-derived CDR1 and CDR2 are LGHDT and YNNKEL (reference sequence). The CDR3 DNA reads TGTGCCGGCAGCCTAACTCCGGGACTAGCGGGAGGGCGGCGTAATGAGCAGTTCTTC. It encodes CAGSLTPGLAGGRRNEQFF.

This clonotype was counted only a few times. This rearrangement joins TRBV19 to TRBJ2-1; 8 bases align to TRBD2. Per germline, CDR1 LNHDA and CDR2 SQIVND (reference sequence). This CDR3 comprises 19 residues. V was clipped by 3 bases and J by 0 bases; unmatched bases: 13. CDR3 amino acids: CASSIMLAGRPSSYNEQFF. CDR3 sequence (DNA): TGTGCCAGTAGTATCATGTTAGCGGGACGTCCGAGCTCCTACAATGAGCAGTTCTTC.

The chain uses TRBV9 and TRBJ2-3, with 10 bases aligning to TRBD2. The germline V gene has CDR1 SGDLS and CDR2 YYNGEE. CDR3 size: 15 residues. Trimming cost V 0 bases and J 8 bases; bases outside gene matches: 6. Written as DNA, the CDR3 is TGTGCCAGCAGCGTAGAAGCGGGAGGGCCTGGTACGCAGTATTTT. The encoded protein is CASSVEAGGPGTQYF.

The gene calls are TRBV5-1 and TRBJ2-1, with 11 bases aligning to TRBD1. The J segment lost 6 bases and the V segment lost 4 bases, leaving 9 bases of the junction unmatched. Germline loops: CDR1 SGHRS, CDR2 YFSETQ. The CDR3 contains 16 residues. The CDR3 sequence: CASSLDPGTGGNEQFF. The CDR3 nucleotides are TGCGCCAGCAGCCTGGACCCCGGGACAGGGGGCAATGAGCAGTTCTTC.

This sequence joins TRBV18 and TRBJ2-3; D unresolved. The germline V gene encodes CDR1 KGHSH and CDR2 LQKENI. The CDR3 sequence is 16 residues long. V was shortened by 5 bases and J by 0 bases, with 15 bases between the two germline ends. Written as DNA, the CDR3 is TGTGCCAGCTCAACCACGACTGGCCTTAGCACAGATACGCAGTATTTT. It yields the protein CASSTTTGLSTDTQYF.

This clonotype occurred a few times. This chain connects TRBV28 to TRBJ2-1; 7 bases are a match to TRBD2. In germline, CDR1 is MDHEN, CDR2 SYDVKM. Trimming cost V 8 bases and J 15 bases; bases outside gene matches: 19. The CDR3 length is 14 residues. CDR3 sequence: CASRPLRPGLVGFF. The CDR3, as DNA: TGTGCCAGCCGCCCCTTACGTCCCGGACTAGTGGGGTTCTTC.

This clonotype was observed a few times. The CDR3 loop is CSVDPTGRAGELFF. Written as DNA, the CDR3 is TGCAGCGTTGATCCGACAGGGAGGGCCGGGGAGCTGTTTTTT. The rearrangement joins TRBV29-1 to TRBJ2-2; D may correspond to TRBD1 or TRBD2 (7 bases each). Trimming pared 3 bases from V and 6 bases from J, leaving 14 bases between. Germline V gene sequence: CDR1 SQVTM, CDR2 ANQGSEA. The CDR3 has 14 residues.

The V and J genes are TRBV5-1 and TRBJ2-1, with D uncertain. Germline CDR1 and CDR2: SGHRS and YFSETQ. CDR3 size: 15 residues. Deletions cut 2 bases from V and 6 bases from J, with 15 bases between. The CDR3 here is CASSLRLLAGNEQFF. The CDR3 bases are TGCGCCAGCAGCTTACGTCTGCTGGCTGGCAATGAGCAGTTCTTC.

V gene TRBV19 combines with J gene TRBJ1-5; D gene unclear. V was clipped by 7 bases and J by 4 bases, with 17 bases between them. This CDR3 region has 15 residues. CDR1 is LNHDA and CDR2 is SQIVND in the germline V gene (reference sequence). The CDR3 DNA is TGTGCCAGTATCAATAGAGGCAGTCGTAATCAGCCCCAGCATTTT. It encodes CASINRGSRNQPQHF.

This clonotype was found many times. The chain has TRBV6-5 and TRBJ1-5, with 10 bases fitting TRBD1. Trimming took 5 bases from V and 6 from J; bases not matched to a gene: 7. CDR1 and CDR2 from the germline V gene are MNHEY and SVGAGI. CDR3 length equals 15 residues. DNA for the CDR3: TGTGCCAGCAGTCCGGGACAGGGGTTTGGTCAGCCCCAGCATTTT. Amino acid sequence: CASSPGQGFGQPQHF.

This clonotype was found a few times. This chain connects TRBV15 to TRBJ2-1; D possibly corresponds to TRBD1 (6 bases). Germline assignment: CDR1 LNHNV and CDR2 YYDKDF (reference sequence). Trimming stripped 5 bases from V and 0 bases from J, with 23 bases between. The CDR3 totals 19 residues. CDR3 sequence reads: CATSSPDRTGSSSYNEQFF. CDR3 nucleotide sequence: TGTGCCACCAGCTCCCCCGACCGCACAGGGTCGAGCTCCTACAATGAGCAGTTCTTC.